The rows below give T cell receptor beta chains drawn from one sample of a study of cytomegalovirus exposure and HLA in healthy donors. Here immunoSEQ multiplex PCR was the method, and the copy in TCRdb shows in-frame clones only, minus some. The data contain 200,000 or so clones, around 79% of them singletons. Sequencing used PBMCs. The source of these receptors is a male donor in good health and CMV-seropositive. Each CDR3 is given with its conserved first and last residue. The order of the fields is J gene, V gene, clone size, D gene, CDR3 protein. The D gene is left open where the match is weak. Clone size is not always given. Where it is, it says once, few, many or a class for expanded clones.

TRBJ1-2	TRBV5-8	NA	NA	CASSLSGNYGYTF
TRBJ2-5	TRBV6-1	NA	NA	CALNRGFETQYF
TRBJ1-2	TRBV6-1	NA	NA	CASSGDSDYGYTF
TRBJ2-7	TRBV28	NA	TRBD2	CATTPSGRNEQYF
TRBJ1-6	TRBV27	few	TRBD1	CASSLVLGQVPLHF
TRBJ2-3	TRBV15	NA	NA	CATSNPPGNTDTQYF
TRBJ2-7	TRBV27	NA	TRBD1	CASSPGTALSYEQYF
TRBJ1-2	TRBV29-1	NA	NA	CSVAARDINYGYTF
TRBJ2-7	TRBV21-1	NA	NA	CASIGTGAGEQYF
TRBJ2-3	TRBV30	NA	NA	CAWSVGGSTDTQYF